The rows below give T cell receptor beta chains drawn from one sample of a study of blood T cells in healthy people across ages. TCRdb independently ran MiXCR on the 5' RACE reads; one entry per CDR3 protein. Among hundreds of thousands of distinct CDR3 sequences, 40% to 50% were seen once, and the ten largest hold about a fifth. The specimen sequenced was blood. These receptors all stem from a man between 60 and 70 years old in good health. The CDR3 runs from the conserved cysteine through the conserved F or W. D genes are given only for firm matches. Clone size appears in some rows only: once, few, many, or a class for an expanded clone.

clone size	V gene	D gene	J gene	CDR3 protein	CDR3 DNA
.	TRBV7-9	.	TRBJ2-1	CASSFSHKDRNNEQFF	TGTGCCAGCAGCTTCTCCCACAAAGACAGGAACAATGAGCAGTTCTTC
.	TRBV4-1	.	TRBJ1-4	CASEGQEKLFF	TGCGCCTCCGAGGGCCAGGAAAAACTGTTTTTT
.	TRBV7-9	TRBD1	TRBJ2-5	CASSAPGQGQETQYF	TGTGCCAGCAGCGCTCCGGGACAGGGGCAAGAGACCCAGTACTTC
.	TRBV15	TRBD2	TRBJ2-6	CATSRGSGGWGTSGANVLTF	TGTGCCACCAGCAGAGGCTCGGGGGGTTGGGGTACCTCTGGGGCCAACGTCCTGACTTTC
few	TRBV5-1	.	TRBJ1-4	CASSLDRNREKLFF	TGCGCCAGCTCTTTGGACAGAAACAGAGAAAAACTGTTTTTT
.	TRBV7-2	.	TRBJ1-4	CASSLVKGTNEKLFF	TGTGCCAGCAGCTTAGTCAAGGGAACTAATGAAAAACTGTTTTTT
.	TRBV4-1	.	TRBJ1-1	CASSELDTEAFF	TGCGCCAGCAGCGAGTTGGACACTGAAGCTTTCTTT
.	TRBV6-6	.	TRBJ1-1	CASSYSHDGGTAFF	TGTGCCAGCAGTTACTCGCACGACGGGGGAACAGCTTTCTTT
.	TRBV5-1	.	TRBJ2-5	CASSLQGGWGETQYF	TGCGCCAGCAGCCTCCAGGGTGGGTGGGGAGAGACCCAGTACTTC
.	TRBV10-3	.	TRBJ1-1	CAISESNTEAFF	TGTGCCATCAGTGAGTCGAACACTGAAGCTTTCTTT
.	TRBV27	.	TRBJ2-7	CASSLIRDSGEQYF	TGTGCCAGCAGTTTGATCAGGGACTCTGGCGAGCAGTACTTC
.	TRBV7-3	.	TRBJ2-7	CASSLIQPPWEQYF	TGTGCCAGCAGCTTAATACAGCCTCCCTGGGAGCAGTACTTC
many	TRBV4-1	TRBD2	TRBJ2-3	CASSQGLPTDTQYF	TGCGCCAGCAGCCAGGGACTACCCACAGATACGCAGTATTTT
few	TRBV4-1	.	TRBJ2-5	CASSRDGAQYF	TGCGCCAGCAGCCGAGATGGGGCCCAGTACTTC
few	TRBV27	.	TRBJ1-2	CASSLSQGRVYGYTF	TGTGCCAGCAGTTTATCGCAGGGGCGAGTCTATGGCTACACCTTC
.	TRBV4-3	.	TRBJ2-7	CASSLTGQGHEQYF	TGCGCCAGCAGCCTAACGGGGCAGGGCCACGAGCAGTACTTC
few	TRBV27	TRBD1	TRBJ2-7	CASKGQDAYEQYF	TGTGCCAGTAAAGGACAGGACGCCTACGAGCAGTACTTC
.	TRBV7-8	.	TRBJ1-2	CASSLAPPGIYGYTF	TGTGCCAGCAGCTTAGCGCCCCCGGGAATCTATGGCTACACCTTC
few	TRBV20-1	.	TRBJ2-7	CSSGDYYEQYF	TGCAGTTCGGGGGATTACTACGAGCAGTACTTC
once	TRBV4-1	.	TRBJ1-5	CASSQIQHPYSNQPQHF	TGCGCCAGCAGCCAAATACAGCATCCTTATAGCAATCAGCCCCAGCATTTT
few	TRBV6-1	.	TRBJ2-1	CASSTRGGDEQFF	TGTGCCAGCAGTACCAGGGGTGGCGATGAGCAGTTCTTC
.	TRBV28	.	TRBJ2-1	CASSIPPRQVWNEQFF	TGTGCCAGCAGTATCCCACCCCGACAGGTTTGGAATGAGCAGTTCTTC
.	TRBV6-1	.	TRBJ1-1	CASRTVTTEAFF	TGTGCCAGCAGAACAGTTACCACTGAAGCTTTCTTT
.	TRBV14	.	TRBJ2-4	CASSQDGSRKNIQYF	TGTGCCAGCAGCCAAGATGGCAGCCGGAAAAACATTCAGTACTTC
.	TRBV7-2	.	TRBJ2-2	CASNYQGTRNTGELFF	TGTGCCAGCAACTACCAGGGGACCCGTAACACCGGGGAGCTGTTTTTT
.	TRBV12-3/TRBV12-4	TRBD1	TRBJ2-7	CASSLTTGVKQYF	TGTGCCAGCAGTTTAACAACAGGGGTCAAGCAGTACTTC
few	TRBV15	.	TRBJ2-6	CATSRDPMGSTGANVLTF	TGTGCCACCAGCAGAGATCCCATGGGCTCAACTGGGGCCAACGTCCTGACTTTC
once	TRBV24-1	.	TRBJ2-3	CATSDTNRRADTQYF	TGTGCCACCAGTGACACCAACAGGAGGGCAGATACGCAGTATTTT
few	TRBV28	.	TRBJ2-1	CASSFLGTYNEQFF	TGTGCCAGCAGTTTCTTGGGGACCTACAATGAGCAGTTCTTC
.	TRBV3-1	.	TRBJ2-7	CASSQNVGSYEQYF	TGTGCCAGCAGCCAAAACGTGGGCTCCTACGAGCAGTACTTC
.	TRBV2	.	TRBJ2-6	CASRKRDRRSGANVLTF	TGTGCCAGCAGAAAGCGGGACAGGCGCTCTGGGGCCAACGTCCTGACTTTC
few	TRBV4-3	.	TRBJ1-2	CASSQDRVGAYTF	TGCGCCAGCAGCCAAGATCGGGTAGGGGCCTACACCTTC
.	TRBV6-2/TRBV6-3	TRBD1	TRBJ1-6	CASRTGAFRDRSRSNSPLHF	TGTGCCAGCAGAACGGGGGCGTTCCGGGACAGGTCCCGATCTAATTCACCCCTCCACTTT
.	TRBV11-2	TRBD1	TRBJ2-1	CASSPRTGVPKVNEQFF	TGTGCCAGCAGCCCGCGGACAGGGGTCCCAAAAGTAAATGAGCAGTTCTTC
few	TRBV5-1	TRBD1	TRBJ1-6	CASRGQVDNSPLHF	TGCGCCAGCAGGGGACAGGTGGATAATTCACCCCTCCACTTT
few	TRBV7-9	.	TRBJ2-7	CASSTGEEYEQYF	TGTGCCAGCAGCACGGGCGAGGAGTACGAGCAGTACTTC
.	TRBV20-1	TRBD2	TRBJ2-3	CSAQRGGNTDTQYF	TGCAGTGCTCAGCGGGGGGGCAATACAGATACGCAGTATTTT
few	TRBV3-1	TRBD2	TRBJ2-5	CASSQAPAGTSSQETQYF	TGTGCCAGCAGCCAAGCCCCCGCCGGGACTAGCTCCCAAGAGACCCAGTACTTC
few	TRBV27	.	TRBJ2-7	CASSIRAVLGEQYF	TGTGCCAGCAGTATACGGGCCGTGCTGGGCGAGCAGTACTTC
few	TRBV4-3	.	TRBJ1-6	CASSLQGTNSPLHF	TGCGCCAGCAGCCTCCAGGGGACTAATTCACCCCTCCACTTT
.	TRBV7-9	TRBD1	TRBJ2-7	CASSLEGTGGSEQYF	TGTGCCAGCAGTTTAGAAGGGACAGGGGGAAGTGAGCAGTACTTC
.	TRBV29-1	TRBD2	TRBJ2-3	CSVDSGVLYF	TGCAGCGTGGATAGCGGGGTTCTGTATTTT
few	TRBV5-6	.	TRBJ2-1	CASSSGRGYEQFF	TGTGCCAGCAGCTCTGGGAGGGGGTATGAGCAGTTCTTC
few	TRBV12-3/TRBV12-4	.	TRBJ2-4	CASSPGGDIQYF	TGTGCCAGCAGCCCAGGGGGGGACATTCAGTACTTC
.	TRBV30	.	TRBJ2-1	CAWSLHRGSLIEQFF	TGTGCCTGGAGTCTCCATCGGGGCTCCCTAATCGAGCAGTTCTTC
few	TRBV6-1	.	TRBJ2-7	CASSEDRGSSYEQYF	TGTGCCAGCAGTGAAGATCGTGGCAGCTCCTACGAGCAGTACTTC
.	TRBV24-1	.	TRBJ1-5	CATAASGNQPQHF	TGTGCCACAGCAGCGAGTGGCAATCAGCCCCAGCATTTT
.	TRBV18	TRBD2	TRBJ2-3	CASSPLRTSGLPDTQYF	TGTGCCAGCTCACCTCTAAGAACTAGCGGACTTCCAGATACGCAGTATTTT
once	TRBV9	.	TRBJ2-5	CASSVGGSRAGETQYF	TGTGCCAGCAGCGTAGGGGGTAGTCGCGCTGGAGAGACCCAGTACTTC
.	TRBV7-2	.	TRBJ2-5	CASSLALRTYQETQYF	TGTGCCAGCAGCTTAGCGCTTCGGACCTACCAAGAGACCCAGTACTTC
.	TRBV7-2	.	TRBJ1-1	CASSLARQMNTEAFF	TGTGCCAGCAGCTTAGCTAGACAGATGAACACTGAAGCTTTCTTT
many	TRBV6-6	.	TRBJ2-7	CASSLDSRGDEQYF	TGTGCCAGCAGCCTGGACAGTCGAGGTGACGAGCAGTACTTC
few	TRBV6-5	.	TRBJ2-1	CASSYSPAIYNEQFF	TGTGCCAGCAGTTATTCCCCGGCCATATACAATGAGCAGTTCTTC